A selection of T cell receptor beta chains follows, all from one sample in a study of molecular identifiers for immune sequencing clone quantification. From the PCR reads, TCRdb called clonotypes with MiXCR, one entry per CDR3 protein. This table has 490,000 or so distinct CDR3 sequences, roughly 25% appearing once. The sequenced material came from naive CD8+ T cells from blood, with Jurkat cell RNA spiked in. Receptors originate from a human donor in good health. Some libraries in this study had Jurkat cell RNA spiked in. Both conserved end residues are part of each CDR3. A D gene is named only where the DNA matches it firmly. A clone size is listed for some rows: how often the clone was seen (once, few, many), or a class if it is expanded.

- TRBJ1-5 - TRBV5-5 CASSFGAGSQPQHF TGTGCCAGCAGCTTCGGGGCGGGAAGTCAGCCCCAGCATTTT
few TRBJ1-4 TRBD1 TRBV7-9 CASSSATTGPNEKLFF TGTGCCAGCAGTTCCGCGACGACAGGGCCTAATGAAAAACTGTTTTTT
few TRBJ2-7 TRBD1 TRBV7-9 CASSSSWTGTEQYF TGTGCCAGCAGTTCTTCTTGGACAGGGACCGAGCAGTACTTC
- TRBJ1-5 - TRBV7-2 CASSLSVISNQPQHF TGTGCCAGCAGCTTATCGGTAATCAGCAATCAGCCCCAGCATTTT
few TRBJ2-3 - TRBV6-1 CASSEGAGITDTQYF TGTGCCAGCAGTGAAGGGGCAGGAATCACAGATACGCAGTATTTT
- TRBJ2-3 - TRBV30 CAWRSGPDTQYF TGTGCCTGGAGATCCGGGCCCGATACGCAGTATTTT
- TRBJ2-7 - TRBV6-2/TRBV6-3 CASSYSINGAYEQYF TGTGCCAGCAGTTACTCGATAAACGGCGCCTACGAGCAGTACTTC
few TRBJ2-5 - TRBV20-1 CSAHVQRGTQETQYF TGCAGTGCGCACGTACAGAGAGGGACACAAGAGACCCAGTACTTC
- TRBJ2-7 TRBD1 TRBV20-1 CSARQMDRGNEQYF TGCAGTGCTAGACAAATGGACAGGGGGAACGAGCAGTACTTC
many TRBJ2-7 TRBD1 TRBV10-1 CASSRTGAEYEQYF TGCGCCAGCAGTAGGACAGGGGCCGAATACGAGCAGTACTTC
few TRBJ1-2 - TRBV19 CASTPWERADYGYTF TGTGCCAGTACCCCCTGGGAAAGGGCGGATTATGGCTACACCTTC